Each of the 7 T cell receptor beta chains below was sequenced from the same sample in a study of human T cells and chemical hapten exposure. Time point specified: pre-sensitization, week 0. Treatment meaning: therapeutic diphenylcyclopropenone sensitization with weekly scalp DPC. MiXCR was run by TCRdb on the RACE reads, yielding one entry per CDR3 protein. The top ten clones hold around 2.6% of a sample with over 300,000 distinct CDR3 sequences, 4.5% to 5.5% of them seen once. The sequencing used whole blood, collected in connection with sensitization to the hapten diphenylcyclopropenone (DPC). Source of these receptors: a woman aged 50 to 60 with alopecia areata. Some clones in this sample may be carry-over from other donors' samples.

This clonotype was seen a handful of times. The CDR3, as DNA: TGTGCCAGCAGCCTATACGGCGGCCACGAGCAGTACTTC. Protein product: CASSLYGGHEQYF. The chain is built from TRBV7-8 and TRBJ2-7; D gene ambiguous. The V gene's germline CDR1 is SGHVS and CDR2 FQNEAQ. Trimming shortened V by 5 bases and J by 5 bases, and 13 bases separated the two germline ends. CDR3 length: 13 residues.

The rearrangement uses TRBV5-6 and TRBJ2-7; D might be TRBD2 (5 bases). The CDR3 covers 15 residues. Per the germline V gene, CDR1 is SGHDT and CDR2 is YYEEEE. Trimming took 4 bases from V and 3 from J, leaving 17 bases between them. In DNA form, the CDR3 reads TGTGCCAGCAGCGTGCCGGACCGAGGACTCTACGAGCAGTACTTC. Protein sequence: CASSVPDRGLYEQYF.

This clonotype was seen more than once but under ten times. The chain recombines TRBV6-1 with TRBJ2-4; a weak D match, TRBD2 (7 bases). The CDR3 sequence is 14 residues long. Trimming removed 0 bases from V and 9 bases from J, with 12 bases in between. CDR1 and CDR2 from the germline V gene are MNHNS and SASEGT. CDR3 nucleotide sequence: TGTGCCAGCAGTGAAGCGTCGGGGGGCGGCATTCAGTACTTC. It codes for CASSEASGGGIQYF.

This clonotype was recorded a few times. The V call is TRBV6-1, the J call TRBJ1-4; maybe TRBD1 (5 bases). Deletions cut 0 bases from V and 6 bases from J, with 11 bases between. CDR3 size: 15 residues. Germline V gene lookup returns CDR1 MNHNS and CDR2 SASEGT. CDR3 in amino acids: CASSEAPGVDEKLFF. For the CDR3, the DNA is TGTGCCAGCAGTGAAGCGCCGGGGGTTGATGAAAAACTGTTTTTT.

This clonotype has a count of ten or more. The chain has TRBV29-1 and TRBJ1-2; D uncertain. V was shortened by 2 bases and J by 5 bases, with 6 bases between the two germline ends. Germline assignment: CDR1 SQVTM and CDR2 ANQGSEA. CDR3 length equals 11 residues. The CDR3 loop is CSVESEYGYTF. The CDR3 DNA reads as TGCAGCGTTGAAAGCGAGTATGGCTACACCTTC.

This clonotype was counted ten times or more. The rearrangement links TRBV6-4 to TRBJ2-5, with D perhaps matching TRBD2 (7 bases). Germline V gene lookup returns CDR1 MRHNA and CDR2 SNTAGT. Trimming removed 3 bases at V and 2 bases at J, with 10 bases between. CDR3 length equals 14 residues. The CDR3 region has the DNA TGTGCCAGCAGTGAACAGGGAGGGCAAGAGACCCAGTACTTC. Translated, it gives CASSEQGGQETQYF.

At least ten counts were recorded for this clonotype. The chain links TRBV6-2 or TRBV6-3 to TRBJ1-5; D is possibly TRBD1 (6 bases). With 2 bases removed from V and 6 bases from J, the gap between germline ends came to 11 bases. CDR1 is MNHEY and CDR2 is SVGEGT in the germline V gene. The length of the CDR3 is 14 residues. CDR3 protein: CASSYGGRGQPQHF. The CDR3 DNA sequence: TGTGCCAGCAGTTACGGGGGCAGAGGTCAGCCCCAGCATTTT.